Presented here are 13 T cell receptor beta chains from one specimen sequenced in a study of blood T cells in healthy people across ages. Through a sample-barcoded 5' primer and a J-beta primer mix, a second PCR was run for about 6 to 11 cycles. A single record per CDR3 protein comes from TCRdb applying MiXCR to the 5' RACE reads. Counted here are over 700,000 distinct CDR3 sequences, just under 25% occurring once; the ten biggest clones make up roughly a tenth. Another study also made use of these data, one on T cells of mothers and their children.

The sample comprised blood. The receptors derive from a boy aged 5-17 years in good health.

This clonotype came up once. The V and J genes are TRBV20-1 and TRBJ2-7, with D perhaps TRBD1 (6 bases). The CDR3 is 13 residues long. The germline V gene has CDR1 DFQATT and CDR2 SNEGSKA (reference sequence). V was trimmed by 5 bases and J by 2 bases, leaving 13 bases between them. CDR3 loop: CSASRTETYEQYF. CDR3 sequence (DNA): TGCAGTGCTTCCCGGACAGAGACCTACGAGCAGTACTTC.

This clonotype has a handful of counts. One end of the junction fails to match germline, which may point to a read error. The CDR3 nucleotides are TGTGCCAGCAGCTTGGAACAGGGGGGTAACACTGAAGCTTTCTTT. Protein: CASSLEQGGNTEAFF. This chain joins TRBV5-1 and TRBJ1-1; TRBD1 matches 8 bases. Germline CDR1 and CDR2: SGHRS and YFSETQ. The CDR3 runs to 15 residues.

The chain couples TRBV4-2 to TRBJ1-1; D not resolved. Per germline, CDR1 LGHNA and CDR2 YNFKEQ. The V end lost 1 base, the J end lost 1 base, and 16 bases lay between the germline ends. The CDR3 length is 17 residues. The CDR3 DNA sequence: TGTGCCAGCAGCCAAGTCGCGTTCACAGCTTCGAACACTGAAGCTTTCTTT. Protein product: CASSQVAFTASNTEAFF.

In its sample, this clonotype was seen a few times. The chain uses TRBV5-1 and TRBJ2-5; TRBD2 aligns across 9 bases. Germline-derived CDR1 and CDR2 are SGHRS and YFSETQ. The CDR3 sequence is 16 residues long. The V gene end was trimmed by 4 bases and the J gene end by 0 bases; junction bases not matched to a gene: 7. This CDR3 is CASSTGTSPYQETQYF. The CDR3 DNA follows: TGCGCCAGCAGCACCGGGACTAGCCCGTACCAAGAGACCCAGTACTTC.

Only a few counts were recorded for this clonotype. The rearrangement links TRBV27 to TRBJ2-1; maybe TRBD2 (5 bases). The germline CDR1 and CDR2 sequences are MNHEY and SMNVEV (reference sequence). The CDR3 spans 15 residues. V was cut by 2 bases and J by 2 bases, with 10 bases left in between. In DNA form, the CDR3 reads TGTGCCAGCAGTTTAGATGCGGAGGCCTACAATGAGCAGTTCTTC. Its translation: CASSLDAEAYNEQFF.

Concerning this clonotype: The junction departs from the called germline gene at one end, perhaps through a read error. This rearrangement joins TRBV28 to TRBJ2-5, with TRBD1 as a possible D gene (5 bases). This CDR3 has 11 residues. The germline V gene encodes CDR1 MDHEN and CDR2 SYDVKM. The CDR3 spells CVSRDQETQYF. Here the CDR3 DNA reads TGTGTCAGCAGGGACCAAGAGACCCAGTACTTC.

This clonotype was detected a few times. The rearrangement uses TRBV29-1 and TRBJ1-1, with D possibly matching TRBD1 (6 bases). This CDR3 has 14 amino acids. Trimming shortened V by 3 bases and J by 0 bases, and 11 bases separated the two germline ends. In germline, CDR1 is SQVTM, CDR2 ANQGSEA. The CDR3 DNA reads as TGCAGCGTTGAGGACAGATACATGAACACTGAAGCTTTCTTT. Its translation is CSVEDRYMNTEAFF. Complete variable domain (other parts from reference TRBV29-1 and TRBJ1-1): SAVISQKPSRDICQRGTSLTIQCQVDSQVTMMFWYRQQPGQSLTLIATANQGSEATYESGFVIDKFPISRPNLTFSTLTVSNMSPEDSSIYLCSVEDRYMNTEAFFGQGTRLTVV.

The sample holds a few counts of this clonotype. The chain employs TRBV12-3 or TRBV12-4 and TRBJ1-4; D possibly corresponds to TRBD1 (5 bases). Deletions cut 6 bases from V and 8 bases from J, with 19 bases between. The CDR3 contains 15 residues. CDR3 sequence: CASSRDSLPGEKLFF. The CDR3 DNA sequence: TGTGCCAGCAGCCGCGACAGTCTTCCGGGCGAAAAACTGTTTTTT.

This clonotype was detected only a few times. The chain has TRBV12-3 or TRBV12-4 and TRBJ1-2; D is unclear. V gave up 6 bases and J gave up 2 bases, with 13 bases separating them. The CDR3 is 14 residues long. The CDR3, as DNA: TGTGCCAGCAGCTTAAATACAAGGAACTATGGCTACACCTTC. As protein: CASSLNTRNYGYTF.

This clonotype came up a few times. At one boundary the junction diverges from the germline segment, which might be a read error. This rearrangement joins TRBV29-1 to TRBJ2-3; 7 nucleotides line up with TRBD2. The CDR3 extends over 16 amino acids. Germline V gene data show CDR1 as SQVTM and CDR2 as ANQGSEA. CDR3 DNA: TGCAGCGTTGAGTTCGTCCTAGCGGTTGGAGAAGAGACCCAGTACTTT. This encodes CSVEFVLAVGEETQYF.

This clonotype has a single count. The germline gene is not matched at one end of the junction; a read error may be the cause. V gene TRBV5-1 combines with J gene TRBJ1-2; D gene uncertain. This CDR3 contains 12 residues. Germline assignment: CDR1 SGHRS and CDR2 YFSETQ. CDR3 amino acids: CASSWAGYGYAF. CDR3 DNA sequence: TGCGCCAGCAGCTGGGCTGGATATGGCTACGCCTTC.

The chain has TRBV20-1 and TRBJ2-1; 8 bases are a match to TRBD2. This CDR3 spans 13 amino acids. With 3 bases clipped from V and 6 bases from J, the junction kept 4 bases outside the gene matches. The germline gives CDR1 DFQATT, CDR2 SNEGSKA (reference sequence). The CDR3 sequence: CSASSGISNEQFF. CDR3 DNA sequence: TGCAGTGCTAGTAGCGGGATAAGCAATGAGCAGTTCTTC.

This chain links TRBV20-1 with TRBJ2-3; no clear D gene. Trimming stripped 6 bases from V and 4 bases from J, with 11 bases between. CDR1 and CDR2 from the germline V gene are DFQATT and SNEGSKA (reference sequence). The CDR3 runs 12 residues. CDR3 nucleotides: TGCAGTGCCAGATTCTTGGCAGATACGCAGTATTTT. This sequence encodes CSARFLADTQYF.